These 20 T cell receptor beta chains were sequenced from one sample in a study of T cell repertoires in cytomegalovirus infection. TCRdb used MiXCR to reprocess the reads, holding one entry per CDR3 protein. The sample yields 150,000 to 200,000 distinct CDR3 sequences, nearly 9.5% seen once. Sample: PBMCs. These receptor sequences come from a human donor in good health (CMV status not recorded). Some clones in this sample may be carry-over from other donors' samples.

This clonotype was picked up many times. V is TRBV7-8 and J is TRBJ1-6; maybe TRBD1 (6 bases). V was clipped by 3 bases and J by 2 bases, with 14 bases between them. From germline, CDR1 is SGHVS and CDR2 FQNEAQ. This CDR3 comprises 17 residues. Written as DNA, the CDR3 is TGTGCCAGCAGCTTTAACAGGGCAGGGACCTATAATTCACCCCTCCACTTT. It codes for CASSFNRAGTYNSPLHF.

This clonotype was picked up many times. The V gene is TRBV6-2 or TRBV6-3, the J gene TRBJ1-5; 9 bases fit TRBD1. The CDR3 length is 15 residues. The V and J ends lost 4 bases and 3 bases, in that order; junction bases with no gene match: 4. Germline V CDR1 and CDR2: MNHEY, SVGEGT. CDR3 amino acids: CASSWTGASNQPQHF. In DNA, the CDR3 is TGTGCCAGCAGTTGGACAGGGGCGTCCAATCAGCCCCAGCATTTT.

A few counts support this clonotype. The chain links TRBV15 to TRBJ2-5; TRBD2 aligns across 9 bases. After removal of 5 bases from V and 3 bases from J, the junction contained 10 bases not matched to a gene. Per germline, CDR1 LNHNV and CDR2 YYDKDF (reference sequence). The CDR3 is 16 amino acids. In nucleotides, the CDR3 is TGTGCCACCAGCCTTAGCCCCTCTAGCGGGGAAGAGACCCAGTACTTC. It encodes CATSLSPSSGEETQYF.

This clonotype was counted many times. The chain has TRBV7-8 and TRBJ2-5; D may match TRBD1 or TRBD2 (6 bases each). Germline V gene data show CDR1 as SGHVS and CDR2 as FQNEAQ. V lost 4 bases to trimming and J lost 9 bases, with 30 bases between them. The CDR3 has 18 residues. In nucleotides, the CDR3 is TGTGCCAGCAGCTCACCTCTTGTGGGGGGACAAGAGACAGGAGCCCAGTACTTC. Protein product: CASSSPLVGGQETGAQYF.

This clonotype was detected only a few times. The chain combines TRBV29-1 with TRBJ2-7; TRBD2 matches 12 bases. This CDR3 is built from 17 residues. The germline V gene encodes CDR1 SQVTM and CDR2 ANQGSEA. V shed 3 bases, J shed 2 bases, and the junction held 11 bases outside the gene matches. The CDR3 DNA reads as TGCAGCGTTGAGACTAGCGGGAGAGGGGTTCCGCCCTACGAGCAGTACTTC. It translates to CSVETSGRGVPPYEQYF.

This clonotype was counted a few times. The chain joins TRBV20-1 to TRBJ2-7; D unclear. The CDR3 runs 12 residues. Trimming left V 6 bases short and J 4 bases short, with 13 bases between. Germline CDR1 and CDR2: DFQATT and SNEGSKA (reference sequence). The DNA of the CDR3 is TGCAGTGCCCCTCCTACCCGGTACGAGCAGTACTTC. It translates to CSAPPTRYEQYF.

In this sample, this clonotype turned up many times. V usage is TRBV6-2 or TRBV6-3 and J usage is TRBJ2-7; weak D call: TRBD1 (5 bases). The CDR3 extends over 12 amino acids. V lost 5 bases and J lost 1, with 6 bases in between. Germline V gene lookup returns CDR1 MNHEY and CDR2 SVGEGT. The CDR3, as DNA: TGTGCCAGCAGTAGACAGTCCTACGAGCAGTACTTC. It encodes CASSRQSYEQYF.

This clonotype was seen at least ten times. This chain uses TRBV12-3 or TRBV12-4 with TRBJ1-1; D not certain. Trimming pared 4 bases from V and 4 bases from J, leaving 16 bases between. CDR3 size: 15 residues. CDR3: CASSSSPLIGTEAFF. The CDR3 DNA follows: TGTGCCAGCAGTTCATCTCCTCTTATAGGCACTGAAGCTTTCTTT.

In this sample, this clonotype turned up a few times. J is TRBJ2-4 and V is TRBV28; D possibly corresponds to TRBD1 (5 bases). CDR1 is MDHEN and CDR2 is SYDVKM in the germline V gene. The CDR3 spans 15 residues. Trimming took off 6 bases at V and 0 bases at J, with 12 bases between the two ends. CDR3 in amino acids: CASSSPQVAKNIQYF. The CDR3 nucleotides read TGTGCCAGCAGCTCGCCACAGGTAGCCAAAAACATTCAGTACTTC.

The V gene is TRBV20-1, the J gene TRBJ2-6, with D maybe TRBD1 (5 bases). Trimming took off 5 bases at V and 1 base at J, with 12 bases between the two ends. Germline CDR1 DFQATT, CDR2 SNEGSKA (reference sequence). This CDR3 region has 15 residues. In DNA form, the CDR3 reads TGCAGTGCTTCGTTGACAGCATCTGGGGCCAACGTCCTGACTTTC. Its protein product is CSASLTASGANVLTF.

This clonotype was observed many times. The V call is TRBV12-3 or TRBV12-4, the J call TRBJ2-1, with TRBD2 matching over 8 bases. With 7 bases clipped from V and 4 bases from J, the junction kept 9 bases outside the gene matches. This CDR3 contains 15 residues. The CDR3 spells CASTKGGGRYNEQFF. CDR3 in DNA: TGTGCCAGCACCAAGGGCGGGGGGCGTTACAATGAGCAGTTCTTC.

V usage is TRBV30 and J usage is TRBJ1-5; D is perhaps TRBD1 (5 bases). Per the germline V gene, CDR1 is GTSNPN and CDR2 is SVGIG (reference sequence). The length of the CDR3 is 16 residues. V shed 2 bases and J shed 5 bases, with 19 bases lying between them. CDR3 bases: TGTGCCTGGAGTTGGGGGACCGGGACCAAGGATCAGCCCCAGCATTTT. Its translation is CAWSWGTGTKDQPQHF.

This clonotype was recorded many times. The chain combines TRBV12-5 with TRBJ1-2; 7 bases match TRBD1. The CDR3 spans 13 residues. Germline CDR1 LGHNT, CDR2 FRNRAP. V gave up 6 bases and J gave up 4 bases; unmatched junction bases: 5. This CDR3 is CASGSTGTYGYTF. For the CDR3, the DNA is TGTGCTAGTGGCTCGACAGGGACCTATGGCTACACCTTC.

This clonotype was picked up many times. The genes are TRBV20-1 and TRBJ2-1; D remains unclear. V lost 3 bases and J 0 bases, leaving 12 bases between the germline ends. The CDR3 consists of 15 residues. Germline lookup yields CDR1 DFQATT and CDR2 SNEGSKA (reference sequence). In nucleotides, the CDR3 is TGCAGTGCTAGTGATGTGAAGTCCTCCTACAATGAGCAGTTCTTC. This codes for CSASDVKSSYNEQFF.

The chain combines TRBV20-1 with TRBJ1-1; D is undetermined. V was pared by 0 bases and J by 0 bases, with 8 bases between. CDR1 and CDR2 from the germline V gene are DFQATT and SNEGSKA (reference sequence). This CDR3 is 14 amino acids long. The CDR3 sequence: CSARDKRVNTEAFF. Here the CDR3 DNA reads TGCAGTGCTAGAGATAAAAGAGTGAACACTGAAGCTTTCTTT.

The DNA for the CDR3 is TGCAGTGCCATCCCTAGCGTTACATACTTC. Its translation: CSAIPSVTYF. The genes are TRBV20-1 and TRBJ2-5; TRBD2 is a possible D gene (6 bases). Trimming cost V 6 bases and J 14 bases, with 16 bases left between them. Germline CDR1 and CDR2: DFQATT and SNEGSKA (reference sequence). CDR3 length: 10 amino acids.

CDR3 residues: CASSAGGLLNTEAFF. The CDR3 bases are TGCGCCAGCAGCGCAGGGGGACTCCTCAACACTGAAGCTTTCTTT. The gene calls are TRBV5-1 and TRBJ1-1; 7 bases map to TRBD1. The germline gives CDR1 SGHRS, CDR2 YFSETQ. CDR3 length: 15 amino acids. The V and J ends lost 4 bases and 2 bases, in that order; junction bases with no gene match: 8.

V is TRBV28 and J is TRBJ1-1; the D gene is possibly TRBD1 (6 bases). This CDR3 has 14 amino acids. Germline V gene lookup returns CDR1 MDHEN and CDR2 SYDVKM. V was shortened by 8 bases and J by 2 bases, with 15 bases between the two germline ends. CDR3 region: CASSPTRGNTEAFF. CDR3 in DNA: TGTGCCAGCTCGCCAACCAGGGGCAACACTGAAGCTTTCTTT.

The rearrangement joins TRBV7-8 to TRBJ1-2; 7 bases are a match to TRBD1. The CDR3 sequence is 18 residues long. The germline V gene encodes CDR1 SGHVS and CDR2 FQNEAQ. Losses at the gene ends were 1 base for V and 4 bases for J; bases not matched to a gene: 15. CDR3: CASSLERRTADRLYGYTF. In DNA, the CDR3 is TGTGCCAGCAGCTTAGAACGCCGAACTGCGGACAGGCTCTATGGCTACACCTTC.

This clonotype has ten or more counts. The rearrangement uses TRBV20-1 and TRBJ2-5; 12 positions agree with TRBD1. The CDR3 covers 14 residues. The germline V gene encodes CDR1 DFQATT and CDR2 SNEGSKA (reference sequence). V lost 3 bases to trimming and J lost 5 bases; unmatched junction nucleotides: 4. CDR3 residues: CSASRGQGAETQYF. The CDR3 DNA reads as TGCAGTGCTAGCAGGGGACAGGGGGCGGAGACCCAGTACTTC.